Below, 29 T cell receptor beta chains from the same sample are listed, as sequenced in a study of cytomegalovirus exposure and HLA in healthy donors. Primers: 60 Vbeta forward and 13 Jbeta reverse. The repertoire was sequenced with immunoSEQ multiplex PCR; TCRdb's copy has only in-frame clones and lacks some. The table shows fewer than 250,000 clones, with more than 75% occurring only once. Sample: PBMCs. These receptors originate from a woman between 18 and 29 years old in good health and CMV-seronegative.

The sample holds one count of this clone. This chain joins TRBV6-5 and TRBJ1-2, with no clear D. The germline V gene encodes CDR1 MNHEY and CDR2 SVGAGI. Trimming removed 0 bases at V and 7 bases at J, with 9 bases between. The CDR3 is 13 amino acids. The CDR3 bases are TGTGCCAGCAGTTACTCTGAGGGCGGTGGCTACACCTTC. This translates into CASSYSEGGGYTF.

The chain has TRBV5-1 and TRBJ2-1; maybe TRBD2 (5 bases). There are 16 residues in the CDR3. Trimming cost V 4 bases and J 7 bases, with 21 bases left between them. Per germline, CDR1 SGHRS and CDR2 YFSETQ. CDR3 nucleotides: TGCGCCAGCAGCCGCTCGGGTGGGATACTAGGAAATGAGCAGTTCTTC. Amino acids: CASSRSGGILGNEQFF.

V usage is TRBV5-1 and J usage is TRBJ2-5; 8 bases map to TRBD1. The CDR3 extends over 15 amino acids. The V segment lost 5 bases and the J segment 0 bases; nucleotides outside the gene matches: 6. Germline V gene data show CDR1 as SGHRS and CDR2 as YFSETQ. The DNA for the CDR3 is TGCGCCAGCAGTTTCGAGGGACAGGACCAAGAGACCCAGTACTTC. This gives the protein CASSFEGQDQETQYF.

As regards this clone: Other DNA sequences in this specimen translate into the identical CDR3. The CDR3 nucleotides read TGTGCCAGCAGTTACTCGAGGAATCAGCCCCAGCATTTT. It is translated as CASSYSRNQPQHF. The rearrangement links TRBV6-5 to TRBJ1-5; the D is unclear. V dropped 0 bases and J dropped 4 bases, with 4 bases sitting between them. Germline loops: CDR1 MNHEY, CDR2 SVGAGI. This CDR3 has 13 amino acids.

The chain employs TRBV13 and TRBJ2-1; 16 bases match TRBD2. Germline V gene sequence: CDR1 PRHDT, CDR2 FYEKMQ (reference sequence). With 4 bases clipped from V and 9 bases from J, the junction kept 6 bases outside the gene matches. The CDR3 contains 16 residues. CDR3 sequence reads: CASSSGLAGGKGEQFF. CDR3 nucleotides: TGTGCCAGCAGCTCGGGACTAGCGGGGGGGAAAGGTGAGCAGTTCTTC.

CDR3 in amino acids: CASTVGGLAGNEQFF. CDR3 DNA sequence: TGTGCCAGCACGGTGGGTGGACTAGCGGGGAATGAGCAGTTCTTC. The J gene is TRBJ2-1, the V gene TRBV6-5; TRBD2 aligns across 12 bases. The germline V gene encodes CDR1 MNHEY and CDR2 SVGAGI. The J segment lost 7 bases and the V segment lost 7 bases, leaving 8 bases of the junction unmatched. CDR3 length: 15 amino acids.

The rearrangement joins TRBV7-2 to TRBJ2-3; TRBD2 is a possible D gene (6 bases). The germline CDR1 and CDR2 sequences are SGHTA and FQGNSA. The ends were cut back, 6 bases at V and 1 base at J, with 17 bases in the middle. The CDR3 is 16 amino acids. CDR3 in amino acids: CASSTRVGLRTDTQYF. The CDR3 DNA follows: TGTGCCAGCAGTACTAGGGTGGGACTCCGCACAGATACGCAGTATTTT. Together with reference TRBV7-2 and TRBJ2-3, the CDR3 gives the full variable domain: GAGVSQSPSNKVTEKGKDVELRCDPISGHTALYWYRQSLGQGLEFLIYFQGNSAPDKSGLPSDRFSAERTGGSVSTLTIQRTQQEDSAVYLCASSTRVGLRTDTQYFGPGTRLTVL.

The CDR3 DNA follows: TGTGCCACGCGCCTCTCTGGGGCCAACGTCCTGACTTTC. Its protein is CATRLSGANVLTF. J is TRBJ2-6 and V is TRBV6-1; D gene ambiguous. The CDR3 loop spans 13 amino acids. Trimming pared 10 bases from V and 0 bases from J, leaving 7 bases between. CDR1 and CDR2 from the germline V gene are MNHNS and SASEGT.

This sequence joins TRBV7-2 and TRBJ2-1, with 9 bases lining up with TRBD2. The CDR3 totals 15 residues. Germline CDR1 and CDR2: SGHTA and FQGNSA. V gave up 2 bases and J gave up 6 bases; unmatched junction bases: 5. The CDR3: CASSLNRLAVNEQFF. The CDR3 DNA follows: TGTGCCAGCAGCTTAAACCGACTAGCGGTCAATGAGCAGTTCTTC.

This chain connects TRBV6-1 to TRBJ2-2; the match to TRBD2 covers 7 bases. CDR3 length equals 14 residues. In germline, CDR1 is MNHNS, CDR2 SASEGT. Germline trimming cut 3 bases from V and 5 bases from J; bases unmatched to any gene: 3. This chain's CDR3 is CASSEGLRTGELFF. CDR3 bases: TGTGCCAGCAGTGAGGGACTAAGGACCGGGGAGCTGTTTTTT.

This rearrangement joins TRBV28 to TRBJ2-1, with TRBD2 as a possible D gene (7 bases). Trimming removed 11 bases at V and 7 bases at J, with 18 bases between. Germline V lookup: CDR1 MDHEN, CDR2 SYDVKM. This CDR3 is 13 amino acids long. The DNA of the CDR3 is TGTGCCTCCCGGACAGCGGGAAGGAATGAGCAGTTCTTC. This codes for CASRTAGRNEQFF. The entire variable domain, with the rest obtained from reference TRBV28 and TRBJ2-1, is as follows: DVKVTQSSRYLVKRTGEKVFLECVQDMDHENMFWYRQDPGLGLRLIYFSYDVKMKEKGDIPEGYSVSREKKERFSLILESASTNQTSMYLCASRTAGRNEQFFGPGTRLTVL.

This rearrangement joins TRBV5-1 to TRBJ1-1, with TRBD1 identical over 9 bases. This CDR3 spans 15 amino acids. V trimming: 4 bases; J trimming: 1 base; junction bases outside the gene matches: 5. Germline V CDR1 and CDR2: SGHRS, YFSETQ. Here the CDR3 reads CASSPLTGGNTEAFF. CDR3 nucleotides: TGCGCCAGCAGCCCCCTGACAGGGGGGAACACTGAAGCTTTCTTT.

This chain joins TRBV28 and TRBJ2-7; 7 bases map to TRBD1. The CDR3 is made up of 12 amino acids. V gave up 7 bases and J gave up 5 bases; unmatched junction bases: 5. Germline V gene data show CDR1 as MDHEN and CDR2 as SYDVKM. The CDR3 reads CASTRGLHEQYF. CDR3 coding DNA: TGTGCCAGCACTAGGGGGCTCCACGAGCAGTACTTC.

The V gene is TRBV9, the J gene TRBJ1-2, with 7 bases that match TRBD1. The ends lost 4 bases at V and 3 bases at J; junction bases unmatched: 12. The CDR3 is made up of 16 amino acids. Per the germline V gene, CDR1 is SGDLS and CDR2 is YYNGEE. The CDR3 spells CASSPRRTGPYYGYTF. For the CDR3, the DNA is TGTGCCAGCAGCCCACGACGGACAGGTCCTTACTATGGCTACACCTTC.

This clone was picked up one time. The genes are TRBV11-2 and TRBJ2-1; perhaps TRBD2 as D (5 bases). Trimming shortened V by 3 bases and J by 5 bases, and 8 bases separated the two germline ends. Germline loops: CDR1 SGHAT, CDR2 FQNNGV. The length of the CDR3 is 13 residues. CDR3: CASSFEGNNEQFF. CDR3 DNA: TGTGCCAGCAGCTTTGAGGGAAACAATGAGCAGTTCTTC.

The CDR3 protein is CASSLGGRVEKLFF. For the CDR3, the DNA is TGTGCCAGCAGTCTAGGGGGGAGGGTTGAAAAACTGTTTTTT. The rearrangement links TRBV28 to TRBJ1-4; TRBD1 might be the D (6 bases). Per germline, CDR1 MDHEN and CDR2 SYDVKM. The CDR3 extends over 14 amino acids. V was shortened by 5 bases and J by 7 bases, with 14 bases between the two germline ends.

The chain joins TRBV28 to TRBJ1-4; D not certain. This CDR3 region has 14 residues. Trimming took off 2 bases at V and 5 bases at J, with 9 bases between the two ends. CDR1 and CDR2 from the germline V gene are MDHEN and SYDVKM. CDR3 in DNA: TGTGCCAGCAGTTTAGGAGGATTCAATGAAAAACTGTTTTTT. Protein sequence: CASSLGGFNEKLFF.

CDR3 sequence: CAIRMTGEATDTQYF. The CDR3 coding sequence is TGTGCCATCAGGATGACAGGGGAAGCCACAGATACGCAGTATTTT. This chain connects TRBV10-3 to TRBJ2-3; 8 bases match TRBD1. The CDR3 extends over 15 amino acids. Trimming at V came to 6 bases and at J to 2 bases, leaving 7 bases not matched to a gene. The V gene's germline CDR1 is ENHRY and CDR2 SYGVKD.

The J gene is TRBJ2-3, the V gene TRBV29-1; D gene uncertain. The V end was cut by 6 bases, the J end by 6 bases, with 7 bases between. Germline values: CDR1 SQVTM, CDR2 ANQGSEA. The CDR3 has 10 residues. The CDR3 DNA is TGCAGCGTGACTCCGGATACGCAGTATTTT. Translated: CSVTPDTQYF.

The V and J genes are TRBV7-8 and TRBJ1-5; tentatively, D is TRBD1 (5 bases). Germline V gene data show CDR1 as SGHVS and CDR2 as FQNEAQ. Trimming took 2 bases from V and 0 from J, leaving 14 bases between them. This CDR3 has 17 amino acids. In DNA form, the CDR3 reads TGTGCCAGCAGCTTAAAGCTACGGGACTATAGCAATCAGCCCCAGCATTTT. This sequence encodes CASSLKLRDYSNQPQHF.

The CDR3, as DNA: TGTGCCAGCAGTTCGGGACAGGGGCGGGCCGGGGAGCTGTTTTTT. Residues: CASSSGQGRAGELFF. The rearrangement joins TRBV28 to TRBJ2-2, with TRBD1 identical over 10 bases. CDR3 size: 15 residues. Germline V CDR1 and CDR2: MDHEN, SYDVKM. J gave up 6 bases and V 4 bases, and 5 bases lay outside the gene matches.

This chain connects TRBV6-1 to TRBJ1-2; weak D call: TRBD1 (6 bases). The length of the CDR3 is 13 residues. The germline gives CDR1 MNHNS, CDR2 SASEGT. V lost 6 bases to trimming and J lost 5 bases, with 13 bases between them. CDR3 sequence (DNA): TGTGCCAGCAGGGTGACAGGAATATATGGCTACACCTTC. It encodes CASRVTGIYGYTF.

The DNA for the CDR3 is TGTGCCAGCCGTCAGTTCCGTGAGCAGTTCTTC. Translated, it gives CASRQFREQFF. This chain connects TRBV7-2 to TRBJ2-1, with no clear D. The germline gives CDR1 SGHTA, CDR2 FQGNSA. V was pared by 8 bases and J by 9 bases, with 11 bases between. The CDR3 consists of 11 residues.

The CDR3 nucleotides read TGTGCCTCCGGACTAGCGGGAGTGGGGTACAATGAGCAGTTCTTC. Translating it yields CASGLAGVGYNEQFF. V is TRBV9 and J is TRBJ2-1; 13 positions match TRBD2. Germline CDR1 reads SGDLS; CDR2 reads YYNGEE. Germline trimming cut 10 bases from V and 4 bases from J; bases unmatched to any gene: 8. The CDR3 spans 15 residues.

The CDR3 loop reads CASSPAAYEQYF. The CDR3 DNA reads TGTGCCAGCAGCCCCGCGGCGTACGAGCAGTACTTC. The rearrangement joins TRBV21-1 to TRBJ2-7; TRBD2 is the table's D call and was not checked against the DNA. TRBV21-1 is a recognized pseudogene. This CDR3 is 12 amino acids long.

V and J are TRBV6-1 and TRBJ1-5; TRBD1 might be the D (6 bases). The germline V and J ends were trimmed by 7 bases and 1 base, with 14 bases remaining between them. Germline V CDR1 and CDR2: MNHNS, SASEGT. The CDR3 is 15 amino acids. The CDR3 sequence is CASTPSGDSNQPQHF. The CDR3 DNA sequence: TGTGCCAGCACCCCCTCAGGGGACAGCAATCAGCCCCAGCATTTT.

The chain couples TRBV5-1 to TRBJ2-7; 13 positions agree with TRBD2. The CDR3 has 20 residues. Germline CDR1 and CDR2: SGHRS and YFSETQ. V dropped 3 bases and J dropped 5; count of bases not matched to a gene: 20. The CDR3 region is CASSSTPTNILAGGPHEQYF. The CDR3 DNA reads TGCGCCAGCAGCTCTACCCCTACAAATATACTAGCGGGGGGGCCTCACGAGCAGTACTTC.

This clone was picked up a small number of times. This chain links TRBV5-1 with TRBJ1-5; 7 bases are a match to TRBD1. The CDR3 length is 14 residues. Germline V gives CDR1 SGHRS, CDR2 YFSETQ. V was clipped by 2 bases and J by 5 bases; unmatched bases: 4. CDR3 in amino acids: CASSLETGDQPQHF. DNA for the CDR3: TGCGCCAGCAGCTTAGAAACAGGGGATCAGCCCCAGCATTTT.

This clone was counted only a few times. The rearrangement joins TRBV27 to TRBJ1-2; possibly TRBD1 for D (5 bases). The V end lost 3 bases, the J end lost 6 bases, and 23 bases lay between the germline ends. The CDR3 has 17 amino acids. CDR1 is MNHEY and CDR2 is SMNVEV in the germline V gene (reference sequence). CDR3 sequence reads: CASSFLHRRSIHNGYTF. The CDR3 DNA follows: TGTGCCAGCAGTTTCCTCCACAGGAGATCAATCCATAATGGCTACACCTTC.